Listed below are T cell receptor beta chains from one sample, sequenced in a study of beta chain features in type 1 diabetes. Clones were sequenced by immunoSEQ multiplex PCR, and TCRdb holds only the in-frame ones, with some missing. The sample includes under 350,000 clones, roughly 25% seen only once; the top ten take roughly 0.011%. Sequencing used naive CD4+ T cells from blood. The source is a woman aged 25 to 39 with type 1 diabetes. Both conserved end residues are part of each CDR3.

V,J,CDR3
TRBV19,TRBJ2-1,CASSIGATPSYNEQFF
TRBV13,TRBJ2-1,CASSLISSYNEQFF
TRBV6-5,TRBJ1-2,CASSWERGLTNYGYTF
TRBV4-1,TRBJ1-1,CASSQDPVTEAFF
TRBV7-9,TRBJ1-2,CASSLGEQDDNGYTF
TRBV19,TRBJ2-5,CASSWTGGFGETQYF
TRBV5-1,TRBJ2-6,CASSSVSGANVLTF
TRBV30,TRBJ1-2,CAWSVAGYNYGYTF
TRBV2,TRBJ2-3,CASAGESTDTQYF
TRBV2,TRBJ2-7,CASKVASGGYYEQYF
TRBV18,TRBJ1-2,CASSPTGAYLDGYTF
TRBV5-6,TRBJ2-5,CASSLERRETQYF
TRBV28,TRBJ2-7,CASSPPSGGSYEQYF
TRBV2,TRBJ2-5,CASSALLAGMETQYF
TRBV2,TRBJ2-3,CASELVDTQYF
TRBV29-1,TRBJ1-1,CSVTHRNTEAFF
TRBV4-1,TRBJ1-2,CASSQELQGRAYTF
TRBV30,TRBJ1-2,CAWSVAGLGGFGGYTF
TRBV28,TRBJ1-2,CASRRTGDGYTF
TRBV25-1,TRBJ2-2,CASSEFSGAGELFF
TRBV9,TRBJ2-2,CASSVPPDTGELFF